These T cell receptor beta chains were read from a single sample in a study of cytomegalovirus exposure and HLA in healthy donors. Libraries were prepared by immunoSEQ multiplex PCR; TCRdb keeps only in-frame clonotypes and omits some of them. Here the sample spans around 66,000 clones, 95% to 98% being singletons. Sequenced sample: PBMCs. These receptors were taken from a woman aged 18 to 35 in good health and CMV-seropositive. Both conserved end residues are part of each CDR3. Fields, in order: D gene, V gene, clone size, J gene, CDR3 DNA, CDR3 protein. The D gene is left open where the match is weak. The size of a clone is reported for some rows only, either as once, few or many, or as a class for expanded clones.

d_gene: .
v_gene: TRBV5-8
abundance: .
j_gene: TRBJ1-1
CDR3nt: TGTGCCAACCGTTGGTTGGGCCACACGAACACTGAAGCTTTCTTT
CDR3aa: CANRWLGHTNTEAFF

d_gene: .
v_gene: TRBV7-9
abundance: .
j_gene: TRBJ2-7
CDR3nt: TGTGCCAGCAGGACGGGTTCCTACGAGCAGTACTTC
CDR3aa: CASRTGSYEQYF

d_gene: TRBD2
v_gene: TRBV10-2
abundance: .
j_gene: TRBJ2-5
CDR3nt: TGCGCCAGCAGTATAGCGGGAGGGCCGAAGACCCAGTACTTC
CDR3aa: CASSIAGGPKTQYF

d_gene: TRBD1
v_gene: TRBV29-1
abundance: .
j_gene: TRBJ2-7
CDR3nt: TGCAGCGTGGCACTGACAGGGGGCCTCTCCGAGCAGTACTTC
CDR3aa: CSVALTGGLSEQYF

d_gene: .
v_gene: TRBV6-6
abundance: .
j_gene: TRBJ2-7
CDR3nt: TGTGCCAGCAGTTACGGGGGCCCGGGCTCCTACGAGCAGTACTTC
CDR3aa: CASSYGGPGSYEQYF

d_gene: TRBD1
v_gene: TRBV13
abundance: once
j_gene: TRBJ2-1
CDR3nt: TGTGCCAGCAGTTACAGGGGAACCGGCTCCTACAATGAGCAGTTCTTC
CDR3aa: CASSYRGTGSYNEQFF

d_gene: .
v_gene: TRBV30
abundance: once
j_gene: TRBJ1-2
CDR3nt: TGTGCCTGGGGTAATAGCGGGATTTATGGCTACACCTTC
CDR3aa: CAWGNSGIYGYTF

d_gene: TRBD1
v_gene: TRBV7-8
abundance: .
j_gene: TRBJ2-1
CDR3nt: TGTGCCAGCAGCACTGATGGACAGGGGGGTTACAATGAGCAGTTCTTC
CDR3aa: CASSTDGQGGYNEQFF

d_gene: TRBD2
v_gene: TRBV10-1
abundance: .
j_gene: TRBJ2-3
CDR3nt: TGCGCCAGCAGTGAGAGAGGACTAGCGGACACAGATACGCAGTATTTT
CDR3aa: CASSERGLADTDTQYF

d_gene: .
v_gene: TRBV7-2
abundance: .
j_gene: TRBJ1-1
CDR3nt: TGTGCCAGATTAGAGGGGAGGGTGAACACTGAAGCTTTCTTT
CDR3aa: CARLEGRVNTEAFF

d_gene: .
v_gene: TRBV2
abundance: .
j_gene: TRBJ1-1
CDR3nt: TGTGCCAGCAGTGTCAGGGCCATCACTGAAGCTTTCTTT
CDR3aa: CASSVRAITEAFF

d_gene: TRBD1
v_gene: TRBV19
abundance: .
j_gene: TRBJ1-5
CDR3nt: TGTGCCAGTAGTATAGGTGTCGAGGGACAGGCGAACCCGCAGCCCCAGCATTTT
CDR3aa: CASSIGVEGQANPQPQHF

d_gene: .
v_gene: TRBV30
abundance: .
j_gene: TRBJ2-5
CDR3nt: TGTGCCTGGAGAAGGCGGGCACAAGAGACCCAGTACTTC
CDR3aa: CAWRRRAQETQYF

d_gene: TRBD2
v_gene: TRBV4-1
abundance: .
j_gene: TRBJ2-7
CDR3nt: TGCGCCAGCAGCCAGGGGGGACTAGCGGCAATCCACGAGCAGTACTTC
CDR3aa: CASSQGGLAAIHEQYF

d_gene: TRBD1
v_gene: TRBV7-8
abundance: once
j_gene: TRBJ2-7
CDR3nt: TGTGCCAGCAGCTTATCCCGGGGACAGAACTACGAGCAGTACTTC
CDR3aa: CASSLSRGQNYEQYF

d_gene: .
v_gene: TRBV4-1
abundance: once
j_gene: TRBJ2-1
CDR3nt: TGCGCCAGCAGCCAACGTGGCGGTGAGCAGTTCTTC
CDR3aa: CASSQRGGEQFF

d_gene: TRBD1
v_gene: TRBV5-8
abundance: .
j_gene: TRBJ2-7
CDR3nt: TGTGCCAGCAGCCCGCACCGGACAGGGGTAAGGGAGCAGTACTTC
CDR3aa: CASSPHRTGVREQYF

d_gene: .
v_gene: TRBV10-3
abundance: .
j_gene: TRBJ1-1
CDR3nt: TGTGCCATCAGTGAAGGTTCGGGGACTGAAGCTTTCTTT
CDR3aa: CAISEGSGTEAFF

d_gene: .
v_gene: TRBV19
abundance: .
j_gene: TRBJ1-2
CDR3nt: TGTGCCAGTAGTATAGATCGAGGAACCTATGGCTACACCTTC
CDR3aa: CASSIDRGTYGYTF

d_gene: TRBD2
v_gene: TRBV6-5
abundance: .
j_gene: TRBJ2-3
CDR3nt: TGTGCCAGCAGTTACACTCTAGCGGGAGCCCCAGATACGCAGTATTTT
CDR3aa: CASSYTLAGAPDTQYF

d_gene: TRBD1
v_gene: TRBV19
abundance: .
j_gene: TRBJ1-1
CDR3nt: TGTGCCAGTATCACGGGACAGGGAAATGAAGCTTTCTTT
CDR3aa: CASITGQGNEAFF

d_gene: .
v_gene: TRBV6-5
abundance: .
j_gene: TRBJ1-5
CDR3nt: TGTGCCAGCAGTTCCGCGGGGTTTAATCAGCCCCAGCATTTT
CDR3aa: CASSSAGFNQPQHF

d_gene: .
v_gene: TRBV10-3
abundance: .
j_gene: TRBJ1-2
CDR3nt: TGTGCCATCCAGATGAAAAGTCGAGGCTACACCTTC
CDR3aa: CAIQMKSRGYTF

d_gene: TRBD2
v_gene: TRBV6-4
abundance: .
j_gene: TRBJ2-1
CDR3nt: TGTGCCAGCAGTGGTCTAGCGGGAGGGCCGGGCAATGAGCAGTTCTTC
CDR3aa: CASSGLAGGPGNEQFF

d_gene: .
v_gene: TRBV9
abundance: .
j_gene: TRBJ1-4
CDR3nt: TGTGCCAGCAGCTTCACAACTAATGAAAAACTGTTTTTT
CDR3aa: CASSFTTNEKLFF

d_gene: .
v_gene: TRBV28
abundance: .
j_gene: TRBJ2-5
CDR3nt: TGTGCCAGCAGTCAAACAGGGTTCCAAGAGACCCAGTACTTC
CDR3aa: CASSQTGFQETQYF

d_gene: TRBD1
v_gene: TRBV7-7
abundance: once
j_gene: TRBJ1-2
CDR3nt: TGTGCTAGCAGCCCTCGTCTCAAACAGGGGCCGATACTTTATGGCTACACCTTC
CDR3aa: CASSPRLKQGPILYGYTF

d_gene: TRBD1
v_gene: TRBV11-2
abundance: .
j_gene: TRBJ1-3
CDR3nt: TGTGCCAGCAGCTCCGGACAGGTCTCTGGAAACACCATATATTTT
CDR3aa: CASSSGQVSGNTIYF

d_gene: .
v_gene: TRBV28
abundance: once
j_gene: TRBJ1-4
CDR3nt: TGTGCCAGCAGTTCTCTGGGGCCCAATGAAAAACTGTTTTTT
CDR3aa: CASSSLGPNEKLFF

d_gene: TRBD1
v_gene: TRBV30
abundance: .
j_gene: TRBJ2-7
CDR3nt: TGTGCCTGGGGGTTTACAGGGGCCTATAGAACTTACGAGCAGTACTTC
CDR3aa: CAWGFTGAYRTYEQYF